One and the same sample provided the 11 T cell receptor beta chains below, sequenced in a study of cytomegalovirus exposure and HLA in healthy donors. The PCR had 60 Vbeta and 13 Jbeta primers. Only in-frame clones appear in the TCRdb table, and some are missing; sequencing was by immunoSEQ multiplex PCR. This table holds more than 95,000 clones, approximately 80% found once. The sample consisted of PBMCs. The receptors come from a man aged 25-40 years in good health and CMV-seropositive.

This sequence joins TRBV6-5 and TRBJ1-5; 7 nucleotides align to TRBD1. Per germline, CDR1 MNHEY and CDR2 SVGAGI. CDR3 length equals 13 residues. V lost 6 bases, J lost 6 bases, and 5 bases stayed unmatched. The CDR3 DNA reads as TGTGCCAGCAGCTGGGACAGCCGTCAGCCCCAGCATTTT. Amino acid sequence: CASSWDSRQPQHF.

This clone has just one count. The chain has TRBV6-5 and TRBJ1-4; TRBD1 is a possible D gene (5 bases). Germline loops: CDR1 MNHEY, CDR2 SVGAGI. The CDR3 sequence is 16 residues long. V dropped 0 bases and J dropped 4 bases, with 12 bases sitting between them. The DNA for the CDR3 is TGTGCCAGCAGTTACTCGGCAGGGATTGGTAATGAAAAACTGTTTTTT. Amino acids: CASSYSAGIGNEKLFF.

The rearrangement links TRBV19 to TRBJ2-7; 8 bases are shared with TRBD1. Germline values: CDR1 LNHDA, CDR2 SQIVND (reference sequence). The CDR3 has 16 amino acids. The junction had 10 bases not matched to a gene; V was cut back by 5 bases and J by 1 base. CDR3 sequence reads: CASSSLGTGRSYEQYF. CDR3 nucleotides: TGTGCCAGTAGTTCACTCGGGACAGGAAGATCCTACGAGCAGTACTTC.

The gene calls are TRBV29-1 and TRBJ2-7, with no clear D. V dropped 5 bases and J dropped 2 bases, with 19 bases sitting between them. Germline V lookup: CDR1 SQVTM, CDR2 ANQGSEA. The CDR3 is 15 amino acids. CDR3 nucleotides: TGCAGCGTTCGAGGTGGCCAGCCAAGAACCTACGAGCAGTACTTC. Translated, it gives CSVRGGQPRTYEQYF.

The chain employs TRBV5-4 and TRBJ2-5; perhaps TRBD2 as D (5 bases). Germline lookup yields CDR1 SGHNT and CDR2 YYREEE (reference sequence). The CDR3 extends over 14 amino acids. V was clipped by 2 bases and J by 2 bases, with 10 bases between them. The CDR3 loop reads CASSFERRQETQYF. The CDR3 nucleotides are TGTGCCAGCAGCTTCGAGCGGAGACAAGAGACCCAGTACTTC. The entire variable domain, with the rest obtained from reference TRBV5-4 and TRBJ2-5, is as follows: ETGVTQSPTHLIKTRGQQVTLRCSSQSGHNTVSWYQQALGQGPQFIFQYYREEENGRGNFPPRFSGLQFPNYSSELNVNALELDDSALYLCASSFERRQETQYFGPGTRLLVL.

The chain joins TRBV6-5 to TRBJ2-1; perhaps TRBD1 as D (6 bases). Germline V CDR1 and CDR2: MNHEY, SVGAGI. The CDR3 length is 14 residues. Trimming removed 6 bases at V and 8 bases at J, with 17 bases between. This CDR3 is CASRPMTGSHEQFF. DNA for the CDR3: TGTGCCAGCAGGCCCATGACAGGCTCACATGAGCAGTTCTTC.

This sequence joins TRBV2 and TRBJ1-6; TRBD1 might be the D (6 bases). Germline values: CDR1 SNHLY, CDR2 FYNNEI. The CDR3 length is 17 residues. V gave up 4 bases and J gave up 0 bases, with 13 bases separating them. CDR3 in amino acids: CASSGLQGSSYNSPLHF. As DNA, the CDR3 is TGTGCCAGCAGTGGTCTACAGGGCAGCTCCTATAATTCACCCCTCCACTTT.

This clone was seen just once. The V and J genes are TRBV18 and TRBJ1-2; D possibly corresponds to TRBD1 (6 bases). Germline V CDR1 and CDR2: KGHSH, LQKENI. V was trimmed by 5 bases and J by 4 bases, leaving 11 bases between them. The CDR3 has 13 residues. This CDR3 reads CASSADSSYGYTF. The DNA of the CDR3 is TGTGCCAGCTCAGCGGACAGCTCCTATGGCTACACCTTC.

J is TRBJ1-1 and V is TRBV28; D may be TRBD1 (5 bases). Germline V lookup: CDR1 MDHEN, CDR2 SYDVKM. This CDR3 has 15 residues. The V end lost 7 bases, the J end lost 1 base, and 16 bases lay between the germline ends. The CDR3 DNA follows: TGTGCCAGCACCGAAGATCCCCAGGGGAACACTGAAGCTTTCTTT. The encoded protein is CASTEDPQGNTEAFF. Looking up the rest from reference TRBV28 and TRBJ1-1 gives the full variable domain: DVKVTQSSRYLVKRTGEKVFLECVQDMDHENMFWYRQDPGLGLRLIYFSYDVKMKEKGDIPEGYSVSREKKERFSLILESASTNQTSMYLCASTEDPQGNTEAFFGQGTRLTVV.

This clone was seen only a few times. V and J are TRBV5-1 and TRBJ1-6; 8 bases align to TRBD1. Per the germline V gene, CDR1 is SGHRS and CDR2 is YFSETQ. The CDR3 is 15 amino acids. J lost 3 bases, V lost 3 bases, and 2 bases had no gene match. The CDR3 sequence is CASSSGTGYNSPLHF. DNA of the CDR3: TGCGCCAGCAGCTCCGGGACAGGCTATAATTCACCCCTCCACTTT.

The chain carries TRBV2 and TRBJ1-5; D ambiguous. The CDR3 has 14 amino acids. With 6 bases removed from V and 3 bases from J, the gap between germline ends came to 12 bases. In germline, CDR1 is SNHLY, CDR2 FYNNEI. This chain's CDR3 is CASRETGFNQPQHF. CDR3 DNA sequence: TGTGCCAGCAGGGAGACGGGGTTCAATCAGCCCCAGCATTTT.